This TCR beta chain was sequenced during a study of metastatic and nonmetastatic thyroid tumors. As for the study in general: Malignant thyroid and benign thyroid patients provided blood and tumor or nodule tissue whose repertoires were compared. The study, taken as a whole, reports: According to reports, the diversity of TCR beta was significantly higher in malignant thyroid tumors than in benign nodules, and this held in both blood and tumor samples.

In the case of this clone: The target antigen is unknown.

No patient received treatment before thyroid surgery. Between the trimmed V and J ends, which lost 3 bases and 0 bases, there was a span of 9 bases. This CDR3 is 13 amino acids long. Germline V CDR1 and CDR2: DFQATT, SNEGSKA (reference sequence). Authors' analysis steps: A distant-metastasis classifier for papillary thyroid cancer was built using CDR3 differences across clinicopathological groups. Using MiXCR, TCRdb reanalyzed the PCR reads. What appears here as the V and J calls and clone size reflects TCRdb's work, not the paper's. The sample holds roughly 15,000 clones, about a quarter seen once. The rearrangement links TRBV20-1 to TRBJ2-7; D not certain. The material sequenced was tumor tissue. The clonotype originates from a female donor with papillary thyroid cancer or a benign thyroid nodule (not recorded which). Some clones in this sample may be carry-over from other donors' samples. The DNA of the CDR3 is TGCAGTGCTAGGGACGGGTACTCCTACGAGCAGTACTTC. It is translated as CSARDGYSYEQYF.